The next 6 T cell receptor beta chains were all read from a single sample in a study of cytomegalovirus exposure and HLA in healthy donors. The assay was immunoSEQ multiplex PCR, and TCRdb's table has in-frame clones only and misses some. The repertoire consists of fewer than 200,000 clones, with approximately 96% occurring once and the leading ten covering 0.8% to 0.95%. The sequencing sample was made of PBMCs. Receptors originate from a woman in her late teens or twenties in good health and CMV-seronegative.

The rearrangement joins TRBV27 to TRBJ2-6; 8 nucleotides agree with TRBD1. Trimming cost V 6 bases and J 4 bases; bases outside gene matches: 5. Germline CDR1 is MNHEY and CDR2 is SMNVEV (reference sequence). This CDR3 comprises 15 residues. The DNA of the CDR3 is TGTGCCAGCAGACAGACAGGGGCCGGGGCCAACGTCCTGACTTTC. This sequence encodes CASRQTGAGANVLTF.

V usage is TRBV27 and J usage is TRBJ2-5; TRBD2 might be the D (6 bases). The CDR3 spans 13 residues. The germline V and J ends were trimmed by 1 base and 4 bases, with 7 bases remaining between them. The V gene's germline CDR1 is MNHEY and CDR2 SMNVEV (reference sequence). Here the CDR3 reads CASSLFGGETQYF. CDR3 DNA sequence: TGTGCCAGCAGTTTATTCGGGGGAGAGACCCAGTACTTC.

This clone was counted once. V and J are TRBV29-1 and TRBJ2-1; no clear D. Trimming shortened V by 4 bases and J by 5 bases, and 3 bases separated the two germline ends. CDR3 length equals 10 residues. The V gene's germline CDR1 is SQVTM and CDR2 ANQGSEA. CDR3 protein: CSVGHNEQFF. The CDR3, as DNA: TGCAGCGTTGGGCACAATGAGCAGTTCTTC.

The genes are TRBV5-1 and TRBJ1-1; the D is unclear. The CDR3 runs 16 residues. Trimming cost V 4 bases and J 1 base, with 17 bases left between them. Germline V gene lookup returns CDR1 SGHRS and CDR2 YFSETQ. The CDR3 sequence: CASSLLRAGRNTEAFF. In DNA, the CDR3 is TGCGCCAGCAGCCTACTTCGTGCGGGAAGGAACACTGAAGCTTTCTTT.

This clone was detected once. The chain links TRBV5-1 to TRBJ2-2; 9 nucleotides line up with TRBD2. The CDR3 has 16 amino acids. Trimming at V came to 0 bases and at J to 2 bases, leaving 2 bases not matched to a gene. Germline V lookup: CDR1 SGHRS, CDR2 YFSETQ. The CDR3 coding sequence is TGCGCCAGCAGCTTGGTAGCGGGGGTCAACACCGGGGAGCTGTTTTTT. Its translation is CASSLVAGVNTGELFF. The variable domain in full, completed from reference TRBV5-1 and TRBJ2-2, reads KAGVTQTPRYLIKTRGQQVTLSCSPISGHRSVSWYQQTPGQGLQFLFEYFSETQRNKGNFPGRFSGRQFSNSRSEMNVSTLELGDSALYLCASSLVAGVNTGELFFGEGSRLTVL.

This chain uses TRBV4-3 with TRBJ2-3, with 9 bases fitting TRBD2. This CDR3 has 15 amino acids. V gave up 1 base and J gave up 8 bases; unmatched junction bases: 7. From germline, CDR1 is LGHNA and CDR2 YSLEER. CDR3 sequence (DNA): TGCGCCAGCAGCCAAGTGGGCGGGGGGGCCGGTACGCAGTATTTT. Residues: CASSQVGGGAGTQYF.